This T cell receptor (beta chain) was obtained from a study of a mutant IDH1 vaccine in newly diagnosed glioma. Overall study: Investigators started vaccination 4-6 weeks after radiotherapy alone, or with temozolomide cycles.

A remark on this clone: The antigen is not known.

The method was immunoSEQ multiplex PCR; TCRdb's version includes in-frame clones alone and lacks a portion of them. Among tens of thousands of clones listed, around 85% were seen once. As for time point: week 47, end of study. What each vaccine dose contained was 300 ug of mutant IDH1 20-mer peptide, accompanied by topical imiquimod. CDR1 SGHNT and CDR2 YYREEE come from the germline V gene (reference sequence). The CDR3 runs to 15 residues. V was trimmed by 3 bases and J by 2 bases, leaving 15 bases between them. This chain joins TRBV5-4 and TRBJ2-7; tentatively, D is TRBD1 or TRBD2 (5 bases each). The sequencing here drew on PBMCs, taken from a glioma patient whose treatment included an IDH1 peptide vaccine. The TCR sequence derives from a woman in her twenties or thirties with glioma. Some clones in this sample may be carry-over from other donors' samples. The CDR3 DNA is TGTGCCAGCAGCTACAGCCGGGGCCAAGCCTACGAGCAGTACTTC. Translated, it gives CASSYSRGQAYEQYF.